This T cell receptor beta chain was captured by sequencing in a study of blood T cell repertoires in COVID-19. Whole-study context: The study drew acute and convalescent COVID-19 samples from the United States, Italy and Spain.

This CDR3 has 13 amino acids. Germline V gene lookup returns CDR1 MNHEY and CDR2 SMNVEV (reference sequence). Unmatched junction bases numbered 5, after V lost 8 bases and J lost 7 bases. Assay: immunoSEQ multiplex PCR; the TCRdb copy retains only in-frame clones and omits some. The sample contains about 300,000 clones, around 88% of which appear only once. The rearrangement joins TRBV27 to TRBJ1-6; 7 nucleotides align to TRBD1. The sequenced sample was peripheral blood. The source is a woman between 50 and 59 years old with acute or convalescent COVID-19. The CDR3 loop reads CASGQARNSPLHF. The CDR3 DNA reads as TGTGCCAGCGGACAGGCTAGGAATTCACCCCTCCACTTT.